This TCR beta chain was identified during a study of shared clonotypes between healthy human individuals. Study-level background: Per-donor plates numbered three CD4 naive, three CD4 memory, two CD8 naive and one CD8 memory. Study-wide results and caveats: Roughly 5% of naive CD4 clonotypes were shared across four donors. Genetic and exposure-history diversity was limited by the few donors.

A remark on this clone: What it binds is not known.

The CDR3 is 16 amino acids. Germline V gene lookup returns CDR1 MDHEN and CDR2 SYDVKM. After removal of 5 bases from V and 0 bases from J, the junction contained 9 bases not matched to a gene. For sorted subsets, roughly 200 ng DNA per replicate equaled around 28,000 T cell genomes. The data were produced by immunoSEQ multiplex PCR, yet TCRdb's version contains in-frame clones alone and is incomplete. The table includes roughly 2,500,000 clones, roughly 93% detected once. The origin of this receptor is a man younger than 30 in good health. Some clones in this sample may be carry-over from other donors' samples. The V gene is TRBV28, the J gene TRBJ2-7; TRBD1 agrees at 8 bases. Material: naive CD4+ T cells from PBMCs. Subset described: CD45RA+ positively selected. For the CDR3, the DNA is TGTGCCAGCAGTACGCGTTGGGGACAGGACTCCTACGAGCAGTACTTC. This encodes CASSTRWGQDSYEQYF. The full variable domain, its missing parts supplied by reference TRBV28 and TRBJ2-7, is DVKVTQSSRYLVKRTGEKVFLECVQDMDHENMFWYRQDPGLGLRLIYFSYDVKMKEKGDIPEGYSVSREKKERFSLILESASTNQTSMYLCASSTRWGQDSYEQYFGPGTRLTVT.